Presented here are 3 T cell receptor beta chains from one specimen sequenced in a study of T cell responses to AZD1222 COVID-19 vaccine. Profiling relied on immunoSEQ multiplex PCR, and the TCRdb table lists in-frame clones only, not all of them. The sample has about 120,000 clones; around 87% are singletons. The starting material was peripheral blood, obtained on day 0 of AZD1222 vaccination. These receptors originate from an adult in good health.

The genes are TRBV21-1 and TRBJ1-2. TRBV21-1 corresponds to a pseudogene. The CDR3 length is 13 residues. The CDR3 loop is CASSKPGVAGYTF. DNA of the CDR3: TGTGCCAGCAGCAAACCCGGAGTAGCGGGCTACACCTTC.

CDR3 region: CASSLSYQGAGGYTF. CDR3 nucleotides: TGTGCCAGCAGTTTATCCTATCAGGGGGCGGGTGGCTACACCTTC. The rearrangement joins TRBV27 to TRBJ1-2; TRBD1 aligns across 8 bases. V lost 0 bases, J lost 7 bases, and 7 bases stayed unmatched. CDR1 and CDR2 from the germline V gene are MNHEY and SMNVEV (reference sequence). This CDR3 has 15 amino acids.

J is TRBJ1-4 and V is TRBV4-3; the D gene is possibly TRBD1 (5 bases). Germline V CDR1 and CDR2: LGHNA, YSLEER. Trimming shortened V by 0 bases and J by 3 bases, and 17 bases separated the two germline ends. The CDR3 runs 18 residues. As DNA, the CDR3 is TGCGCCAGCAGCCAAGATTCCCCAGGGCGGGCCCCTAATGAAAAACTGTTTTTT. This translates into CASSQDSPGRAPNEKLFF.